These 21 T cell receptor beta chains originate from one sample sequenced in a study of PD-L1 blockade in urothelial cancer. Profiling relied on immunoSEQ multiplex PCR, and the TCRdb table lists in-frame clones only, not all of them. The top ten hold 10% to 12% of the sample, which has tens of thousands of clones, about nine tenths seen once. Time point meaning: peripheral blood 6 weeks after treatment start. Sequenced here: PBMCs, sampled around atezolizumab (anti-PD-L1) treatment. These receptors all stem from a man in his fifties or sixties with urothelial cancer.

As DNA, the CDR3 is TGTGCCAGCAGTGAGGGTTGGGGCGATGGCTACACCTTC. It is translated as CASSEGWGDGYTF. The chain has TRBV2 and TRBJ1-2, with a possible D match to TRBD1 (5 bases). The V end lost 3 bases, the J end lost 6 bases, and 11 bases lay between the germline ends. Germline CDR1 reads SNHLY; CDR2 reads FYNNEI. This CDR3 spans 13 amino acids.

This clone was counted a single time. This chain links TRBV11-2 with TRBJ2-7, with a possible D match to TRBD1 (5 bases). Germline V gene sequence: CDR1 SGHAT, CDR2 FQNNGV. The CDR3 runs to 12 residues. V lost 5 bases, J lost 2 bases, and 7 bases lay in between. The CDR3 DNA reads as TGTGCCAGCAGCCTCAGGGCCTACGAGCAGTACTTC. Translating gives CASSLRAYEQYF.

The chain links TRBV11-2 to TRBJ2-1; 9 bases agree with TRBD2. Per germline, CDR1 SGHAT and CDR2 FQNNGV. With 6 bases clipped from V and 8 bases from J, the junction kept 8 bases outside the gene matches. CDR3 length equals 14 residues. The CDR3 protein is CASSWREGRYEQFF. DNA of the CDR3: TGTGCCAGCAGTTGGCGGGAGGGCCGGTATGAGCAGTTCTTC.

The chain links TRBV19 to TRBJ2-1; TRBD1 matches at 8 bases. This CDR3 contains 14 residues. Trimming at V came to 5 bases and at J to 6 bases, leaving 6 bases not matched to a gene. Germline loops: CDR1 LNHDA, CDR2 SQIVND (reference sequence). The CDR3 DNA follows: TGTGCCAGTAGTGAAGGACAGGGAATCAATGAGCAGTTCTTC. Amino acids: CASSEGQGINEQFF.

The chain uses TRBV19 and TRBJ2-7, with 8 bases that match TRBD2. Germline lookup yields CDR1 LNHDA and CDR2 SQIVND (reference sequence). The CDR3 totals 14 residues. J gave up 3 bases and V 4 bases, and 5 bases lay outside the gene matches. CDR3 in amino acids: CASSTPGLVYEQYF. CDR3 bases: TGTGCCAGTAGTACCCCGGGACTAGTCTACGAGCAGTACTTC. The full variable domain, with the rest looked up from reference TRBV19 and TRBJ2-7, is DGGITQSPKYLFRKEGQNVTLSCEQNLNHDAMYWYRQDPGQGLRLIYYSQIVNDFQKGDIAEGYSVSREKKESFPLTVTSAQKNPTAFYLCASSTPGLVYEQYFGPGTRLTVT.

This chain connects TRBV6-5 to TRBJ2-3; D remains unclear. Trimming cost V 6 bases and J 0 bases, with 7 bases left between them. The length of the CDR3 is 13 residues. The V gene's germline CDR1 is MNHEY and CDR2 SVGAGI. CDR3 nucleotide sequence: TGTGCCAGCAGGACAACAAGCACAGATACGCAGTATTTT. Translation: CASRTTSTDTQYF.

The chain joins TRBV6-1 to TRBJ1-2; 12 bases map to TRBD1. Germline lookup yields CDR1 MNHNS and CDR2 SASEGT. J lost 4 bases, V lost 7 bases, and 4 bases had no gene match. The CDR3 has 14 residues. The DNA of the CDR3 is TGTGCCAGCAAAGGGACAGGGGGCCTCTATGGCTACACCTTC. It is translated as CASKGTGGLYGYTF.

This sequence joins TRBV4-2 and TRBJ2-5; 11 bases are shared with TRBD2. The CDR3 loop spans 15 amino acids. V shed 6 bases, J shed 5 bases, and the junction held 8 bases outside the gene matches. Germline V gene lookup returns CDR1 LGHNA and CDR2 YNFKEQ. The CDR3 DNA sequence: TGTGCCAGCAGTTTGTCTAGCGGGGGGTATGAGACCCAGTACTTC. Translated, it gives CASSLSSGGYETQYF.

This sequence joins TRBV28 and TRBJ2-7; D perhaps matches TRBD1 (5 bases). V was pared by 6 bases and J by 6 bases, with 18 bases between. The CDR3 consists of 14 residues. Looked up from germline, CDR1 is MDHEN and CDR2 is SYDVKM. In nucleotides, the CDR3 is TGTGCCAGCAGCCCAGGGATCTTAATTCGCGAGCAGTACTTC. Translation: CASSPGILIREQYF.

The chain couples TRBV10-3 to TRBJ1-1, with unresolved D. Germline V gene data show CDR1 as ENHRY and CDR2 as SYGVKD. The CDR3 runs 14 residues. Trimming took off 1 base at V and 0 bases at J, with 6 bases between the two ends. In DNA, the CDR3 is TGTGCCATCAGTGAGTATTTCTTGAACACTGAAGCTTTCTTT. Amino acid sequence: CAISEYFLNTEAFF.

The V call is TRBV2, the J call TRBJ1-1, with D maybe TRBD1 (6 bases). V dropped 7 bases and J dropped 1 base, with 16 bases sitting between them. Germline lookup yields CDR1 SNHLY and CDR2 FYNNEI. This CDR3 is 15 amino acids long. The CDR3 protein is CASTEATGRNTEAFF. The CDR3 bases are TGTGCCAGCACCGAAGCCACAGGGCGGAACACTGAAGCTTTCTTT. The variable domain in full, with the rest retrieved from reference TRBV2 and TRBJ1-1, is EPEVTQTPSHQVTQMGQEVILRCVPISNHLYFYWYRQILGQKVEFLVSFYNNEISEKSEIFDDQFSVERPDGSNFTLKIRSTKLEDSAMYFCASTEATGRNTEAFFGQGTRLTVV.

The gene calls are TRBV29-1 and TRBJ2-7, with 8 bases lining up with TRBD1. The V gene end was trimmed by 6 bases and the J gene end by 2 bases; junction bases not matched to a gene: 15. The CDR3 sequence is 16 residues long. Germline V lookup: CDR1 SQVTM, CDR2 ANQGSEA. The CDR3 loop is CSVRDRGASITYEQYF. The DNA of the CDR3 is TGCAGCGTACGAGACAGGGGCGCCAGTATTACCTACGAGCAGTACTTC.

The chain has TRBV6-1 and TRBJ2-7; D gene unclear. This CDR3 is 13 amino acids long. Germline V gene data show CDR1 as MNHNS and CDR2 as SASEGT. Trimming removed 6 bases from V and 1 base from J, with 10 bases in between. The CDR3 nucleotides are TGTGCCAGCAGCCCTAGGAGTTCCTACGAGCAGTACTTC. Translating gives CASSPRSSYEQYF.

In DNA, the CDR3 is TGTGCCAGTAGTCCCACGGGTAAACATAGCAATCAGCCCCAGCATTTT. This translates into CASSPTGKHSNQPQHF. V usage is TRBV19 and J usage is TRBJ1-5; D not certain. Germline values: CDR1 LNHDA, CDR2 SQIVND (reference sequence). The CDR3 loop spans 16 amino acids. Trimming took 5 bases from V and 0 from J, leaving 14 bases between them.

The V and J genes are TRBV5-1 and TRBJ2-2; tentative D call: TRBD2 (5 bases). Germline values: CDR1 SGHRS, CDR2 YFSETQ. The CDR3 sequence is 16 residues long. Trimming removed 4 bases at V and 0 bases at J, with 13 bases between. The CDR3 protein is CASSTERPSNTGELFF. The CDR3 region has the DNA TGCGCCAGCAGCACTGAGCGGCCCTCGAACACCGGGGAGCTGTTTTTT.

The chain is built from TRBV30 and TRBJ1-2; a possible D gene is TRBD1 (5 bases). V was pared by 2 bases and J by 4 bases, with 20 bases between. The CDR3 consists of 16 residues. In germline, CDR1 is GTSNPN, CDR2 SVGIG (reference sequence). CDR3 coding DNA: TGTGCCTGGAGTTTGGAGGGGCCGTCGGCCTTCTATGGCTACACCTTC. It translates to CAWSLEGPSAFYGYTF.

This sequence joins TRBV2 and TRBJ1-5, with D hard to call. This CDR3 comprises 16 residues. Germline loops: CDR1 SNHLY, CDR2 FYNNEI. Between the trimmed V and J ends, which lost 4 bases and 4 bases, there was a span of 17 bases. The CDR3 region is CASSGSLLSGNQPQHF. The DNA of the CDR3 is TGTGCCAGCAGTGGAAGCCTGCTCTCGGGGAATCAGCCCCAGCATTTT.

This clone was observed a handful of times. The V gene is TRBV6-5, the J gene TRBJ2-2; perhaps TRBD2 as D (5 bases). CDR1 MNHEY and CDR2 SVGAGI come from the germline V gene. V was cut by 2 bases and J by 4 bases, with 8 bases left in between. The CDR3 contains 14 residues. DNA for the CDR3: TGTGCCAGCAGTTACAGGCTAGCCACCGGGGAGCTGTTTTTT. Protein sequence: CASSYRLATGELFF.

The V and J genes are TRBV7-2 and TRBJ2-5, with D tentatively TRBD1 (7 bases). The CDR3 loop spans 14 amino acids. Germline-derived CDR1 and CDR2 are SGHTA and FQGNSA. Between the trimmed V and J ends, which lost 1 base and 5 bases, there was a span of 11 bases. The CDR3, as DNA: TGTGCCAGCAGCTTAGAGACAGGGAGGGAGACCCAGTACTTC. Translated: CASSLETGRETQYF.

The chain employs TRBV28 and TRBJ1-5; D gene unclear. This CDR3 has 12 amino acids. Germline assignment: CDR1 MDHEN and CDR2 SYDVKM. V was pared by 6 bases and J by 7 bases, with 10 bases between. For the CDR3, the DNA is TGTGCCAGCAGCCCCGAGGTGCAGCCCCAGCATTTT. Amino acid sequence: CASSPEVQPQHF.

The chain carries TRBV29-1 and TRBJ2-5, with 8 bases identical to TRBD2. The germline CDR1 and CDR2 sequences are SQVTM and ANQGSEA. Unmatched junction bases numbered 5, after V lost 4 bases and J lost 7 bases. This CDR3 contains 12 residues. CDR3 coding DNA: TGCAGCGTTGGGCGGGGGGCAGGGACCCAGTACTTC. This translates into CSVGRGAGTQYF.